What follows are 5 T cell receptor beta chains derived from one specimen sequenced in a study of cytomegalovirus exposure and HLA in healthy donors. Sequencing was performed with immunoSEQ multiplex PCR; in TCRdb, only in-frame clones are kept and a portion is missing. The sample shows 100,000 to 150,000 clones, 89% of them seen only once. Sequencing input: PBMCs. The receptors shown here come from a young woman in good health and CMV-seronegative.

The chain has TRBV6-5 and TRBJ1-1; D remains unclear. CDR1 and CDR2 from the germline V gene are MNHEY and SVGAGI. CDR3 length equals 13 residues. Trimming pared 0 bases from V and 6 bases from J, leaving 8 bases between. CDR3 protein: CASSYSSASEAFF. The CDR3 DNA reads TGTGCCAGCAGTTACTCGAGTGCTTCTGAAGCTTTCTTT.

The chain uses TRBV28 and TRBJ2-2, with D tentatively TRBD1 (8 bases). This CDR3 contains 20 residues. Germline V gene data show CDR1 as MDHEN and CDR2 as SYDVKM. V was clipped by 3 bases and J by 3 bases, with 26 bases between them. In DNA, the CDR3 is TGTGCCAGCAGTTTTGGGACAGGCTATTATGTGGGAGGGTACACCGGGGAGCTGTTTTTT. Its protein product is CASSFGTGYYVGGYTGELFF.

The gene calls are TRBV10-1 and TRBJ2-5, with 7 nucleotides matching TRBD2. Germline CDR1 and CDR2: WNHNN and SYGVQD (reference sequence). The junction had 9 bases not matched to a gene; V was cut back by 3 bases and J by 5 bases. The CDR3 has 15 residues. The CDR3 loop reads CASSDAKRGHETQYF. The CDR3 DNA sequence: TGCGCCAGCAGTGATGCCAAGCGGGGTCACGAGACCCAGTACTTC.

J is TRBJ2-1 and V is TRBV19; 9 nucleotides align to TRBD1. In germline, CDR1 is LNHDA, CDR2 SQIVND (reference sequence). V lost 5 bases to trimming and J lost 7 bases; unmatched junction nucleotides: 9. The length of the CDR3 is 15 residues. CDR3 protein: CASSPGTGWPNEQFF. The CDR3 DNA is TGTGCCAGTAGTCCCGGGACAGGGTGGCCGAATGAGCAGTTCTTC.

The chain has TRBV11-2 and TRBJ2-5; 16 bases are a match to TRBD2. The CDR3 is 14 residues long. V shed 4 bases and J 9 bases; nucleotides not matched to a gene: 2. CDR1 and CDR2 from the germline V gene are SGHAT and FQNNGV. The CDR3 reads CASSSGLAGGAQYF. CDR3 bases: TGTGCCAGCAGCTCGGGACTAGCGGGAGGGGCCCAGTACTTC.